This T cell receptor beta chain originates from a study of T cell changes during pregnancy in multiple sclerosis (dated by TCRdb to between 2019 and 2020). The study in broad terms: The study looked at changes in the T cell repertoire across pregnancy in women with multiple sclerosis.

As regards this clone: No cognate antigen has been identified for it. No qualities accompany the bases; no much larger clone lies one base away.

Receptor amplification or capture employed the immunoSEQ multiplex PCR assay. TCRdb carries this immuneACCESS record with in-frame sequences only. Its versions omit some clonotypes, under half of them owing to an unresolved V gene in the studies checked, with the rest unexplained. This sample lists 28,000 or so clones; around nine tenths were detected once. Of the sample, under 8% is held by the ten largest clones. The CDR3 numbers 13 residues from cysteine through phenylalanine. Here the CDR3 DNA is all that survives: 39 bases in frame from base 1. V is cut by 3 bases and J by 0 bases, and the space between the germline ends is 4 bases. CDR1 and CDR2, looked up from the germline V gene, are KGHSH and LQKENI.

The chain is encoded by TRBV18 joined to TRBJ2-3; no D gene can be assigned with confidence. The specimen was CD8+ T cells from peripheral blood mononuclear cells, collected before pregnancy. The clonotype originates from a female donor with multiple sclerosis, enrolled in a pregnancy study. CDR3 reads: CASSPVSTDTQYF. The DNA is TGTGCCAGCTCACCCGTAAGCACAGATACGCAGTATTTT.